This T cell receptor beta chain is drawn from a study of tumor and adjacent non-tumor tissue in lung cancer. Study details: Aged roughly 31 to 80 years, patients included roughly eleven men and a few women with stage I to III disease.

Broader study findings: Shorter survival was associated with higher TCR diversity in tumors. In normal lung, the top 100 clones were significantly more dominant than in tumor. Significantly higher TCR diversity was found in tumor than normal lung.

In its sample, this clonotype was seen many times. Antigen unknown. TCRbeta libraries were built with three rounds of nested PCR, modified from ARM-PCR. Each CDR3 protein is one row after TCRdb ran MiXCR on the multiplex PCR reads. Of more than 85,000 distinct CDR3 sequences listed, 75% were seen once; the top ten hold 30% to 45%. No cell sorting was done before RNA was extracted from the tissue. Germline values: CDR1 SGHDN, CDR2 FVKESK. Between the trimmed V and J ends, which lost 1 base and 5 bases, there was a span of 2 bases. This CDR3 has 11 amino acids. V gene TRBV14 combines with J gene TRBJ2-5; D is uncertain. Sequences were obtained from lung tumor tissue. The sequence came from a woman aged 55-75 years with non-small cell lung cancer. The CDR3 nucleotides read TGTGCCAGCAGCCAAGTTGAGACCCAGTACTTC. This sequence encodes CASSQVETQYF.